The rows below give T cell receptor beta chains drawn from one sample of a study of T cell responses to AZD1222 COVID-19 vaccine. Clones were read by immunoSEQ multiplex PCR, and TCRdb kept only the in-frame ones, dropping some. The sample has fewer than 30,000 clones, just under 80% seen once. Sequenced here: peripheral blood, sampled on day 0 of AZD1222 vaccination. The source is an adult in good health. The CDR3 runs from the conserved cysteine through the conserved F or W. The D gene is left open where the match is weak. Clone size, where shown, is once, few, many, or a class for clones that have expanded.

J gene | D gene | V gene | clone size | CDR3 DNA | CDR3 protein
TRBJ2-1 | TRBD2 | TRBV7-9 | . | TGTGCCAGCAGCTTAGGGAAGGGACTAGGCAAGGCCGAGCAGTTCTTC | CASSLGKGLGKAEQFF
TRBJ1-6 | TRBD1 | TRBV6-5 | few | TGTGCCAGCAGTTACTGGGTTACAGGGGATTCACCCCTCCACTTT | CASSYWVTGDSPLHF
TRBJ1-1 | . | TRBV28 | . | TGTGCCAGCAGTTCCCGGCCGGAAGAAGCTTTCTTT | CASSSRPEEAFF
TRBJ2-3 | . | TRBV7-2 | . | TGTGCCAGCAGCTTCAGGGAGGGGGTCACAGATACGCAGTATTTT | CASSFREGVTDTQYF
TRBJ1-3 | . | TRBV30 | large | TGTGCCTGGAGACGAAACTCTGGAAACACCATATATTTT | CAWRRNSGNTIYF
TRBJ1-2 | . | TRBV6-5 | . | TGTGCCAGCCTCAACTATGGCTACACCTTC | CASLNYGYTF
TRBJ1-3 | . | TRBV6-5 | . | TGTGCCACCGGAGAGGGGGGCCCCAGAAACACCATATATTTT | CATGEGGPRNTIYF
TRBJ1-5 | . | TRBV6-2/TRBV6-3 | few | TGTGCCAGCAGTTCCTTCGGACAGCTTAATCAGCCCCAGCATTTT | CASSSFGQLNQPQHF
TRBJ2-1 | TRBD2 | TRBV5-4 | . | TGTGCCAGCAGCTTGGTGAGCGGGGGGGCCTACAATGAGCAGTTCTTC | CASSLVSGGAYNEQFF
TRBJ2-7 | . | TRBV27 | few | TGTGCCAGCAGAAAAGGGGCCTACGGGTCCACATACGAGCAGTACTTC | CASRKGAYGSTYEQYF
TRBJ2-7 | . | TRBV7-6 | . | TGTGCCAGCAGCTTAGGAAGACTCAACTACTACGAGCAGTACTTC | CASSLGRLNYYEQYF
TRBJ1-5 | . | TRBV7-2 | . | TGTGCCAGCAGCTTCGGGATGGGGAATCAGCCCCAGCATTTT | CASSFGMGNQPQHF